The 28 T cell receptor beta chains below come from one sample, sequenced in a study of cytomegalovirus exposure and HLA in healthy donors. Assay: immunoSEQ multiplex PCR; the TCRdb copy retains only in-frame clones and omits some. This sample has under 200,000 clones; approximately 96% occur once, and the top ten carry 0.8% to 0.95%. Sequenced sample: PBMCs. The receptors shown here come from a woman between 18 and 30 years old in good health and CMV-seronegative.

The CDR3 DNA sequence: TGTGCCAGCAGCTACGATCCTGACAGGGATGCTTTCTTT. As protein: CASSYDPDRDAFF. This chain joins TRBV6-5 and TRBJ1-1; 7 bases agree with TRBD1. The length of the CDR3 is 13 residues. V dropped 6 bases and J dropped 11; count of bases not matched to a gene: 12. From germline, CDR1 is MNHEY and CDR2 SVGAGI.

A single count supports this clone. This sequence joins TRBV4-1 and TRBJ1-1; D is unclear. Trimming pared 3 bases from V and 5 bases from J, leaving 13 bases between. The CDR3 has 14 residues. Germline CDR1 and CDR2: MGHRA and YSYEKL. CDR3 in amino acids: CASSQGEGKTEAFF. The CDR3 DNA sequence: TGCGCCAGCAGCCAGGGTGAGGGCAAGACTGAAGCTTTCTTT.

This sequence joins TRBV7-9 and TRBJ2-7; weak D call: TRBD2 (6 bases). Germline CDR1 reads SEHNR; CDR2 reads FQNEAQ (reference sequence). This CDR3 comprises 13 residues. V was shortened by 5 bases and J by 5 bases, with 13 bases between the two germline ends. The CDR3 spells CASSTGLRNEQYF. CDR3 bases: TGTGCCAGCAGCACAGGACTAAGGAACGAGCAGTACTTC.

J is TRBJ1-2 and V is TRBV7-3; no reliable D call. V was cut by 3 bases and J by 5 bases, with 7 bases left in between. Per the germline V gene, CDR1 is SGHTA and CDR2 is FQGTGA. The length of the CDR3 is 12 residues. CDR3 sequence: CASSLEGYGYTF. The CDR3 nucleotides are TGTGCCAGCAGCTTGGAGGGATATGGCTACACCTTC.

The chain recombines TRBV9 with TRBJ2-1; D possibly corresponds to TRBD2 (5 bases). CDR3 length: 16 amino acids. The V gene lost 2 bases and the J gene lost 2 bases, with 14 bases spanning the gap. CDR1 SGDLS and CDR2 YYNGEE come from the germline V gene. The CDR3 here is CASSVDTRNPYNEQFF. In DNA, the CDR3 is TGTGCCAGCAGCGTCGATACTAGAAACCCCTACAATGAGCAGTTCTTC.

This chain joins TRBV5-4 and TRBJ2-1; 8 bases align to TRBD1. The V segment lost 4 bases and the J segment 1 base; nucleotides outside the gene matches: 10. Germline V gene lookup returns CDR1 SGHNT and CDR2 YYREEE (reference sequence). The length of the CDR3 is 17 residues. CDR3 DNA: TGTGCCAGCAGCCCGGGGGCAGGGGGCGGGTCCTACAATGAGCAGTTCTTC. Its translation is CASSPGAGGGSYNEQFF.

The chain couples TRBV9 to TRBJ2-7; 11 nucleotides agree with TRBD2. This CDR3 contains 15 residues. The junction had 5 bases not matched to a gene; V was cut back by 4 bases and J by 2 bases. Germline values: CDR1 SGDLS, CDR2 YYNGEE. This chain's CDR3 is CASSKLAGETYEQYF. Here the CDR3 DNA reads TGTGCCAGCAGCAAACTAGCGGGGGAAACCTACGAGCAGTACTTC. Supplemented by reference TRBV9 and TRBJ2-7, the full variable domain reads DSGVTQTPKHLITATGQRVTLRCSPRSGDLSVYWYQQSLDQGLQFLIQYYNGEERAKGNILERFSAQQFPDLHSELNLSSLELGDSALYFCASSKLAGETYEQYFGPGTRLTVT.

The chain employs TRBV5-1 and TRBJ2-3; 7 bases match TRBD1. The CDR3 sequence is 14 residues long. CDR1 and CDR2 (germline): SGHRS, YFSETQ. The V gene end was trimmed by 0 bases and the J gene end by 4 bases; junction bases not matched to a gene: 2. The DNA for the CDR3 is TGCGCCAGCAGCTTGGGACAGGGCGCAGATACGCAGTATTTT. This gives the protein CASSLGQGADTQYF. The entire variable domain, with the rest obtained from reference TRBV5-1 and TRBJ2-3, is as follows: KAGVTQTPRYLIKTRGQQVTLSCSPISGHRSVSWYQQTPGQGLQFLFEYFSETQRNKGNFPGRFSGRQFSNSRSEMNVSTLELGDSALYLCASSLGQGADTQYFGPGTRLTVL.

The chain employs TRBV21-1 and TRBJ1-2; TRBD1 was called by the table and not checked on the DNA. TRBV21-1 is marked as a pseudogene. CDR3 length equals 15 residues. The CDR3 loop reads CASSPRPGTGDGYTF. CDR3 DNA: TGTGCCAGCAGCCCTCGACCCGGGACAGGGGATGGCTACACCTTC.

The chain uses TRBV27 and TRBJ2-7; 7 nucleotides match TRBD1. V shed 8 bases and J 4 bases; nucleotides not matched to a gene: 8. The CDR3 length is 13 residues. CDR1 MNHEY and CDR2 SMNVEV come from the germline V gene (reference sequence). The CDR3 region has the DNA TGTGCCAGCGGGATGGACAGGCCTTACGAGCAGTACTTC. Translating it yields CASGMDRPYEQYF.

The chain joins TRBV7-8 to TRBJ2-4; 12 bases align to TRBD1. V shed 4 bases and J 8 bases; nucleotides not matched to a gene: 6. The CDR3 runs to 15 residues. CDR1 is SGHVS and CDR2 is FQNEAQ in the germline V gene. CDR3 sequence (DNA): TGTGCCAGCAGCTATGGGACAGGGGGCCGATACATTCAGTACTTC. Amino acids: CASSYGTGGRYIQYF.

The CDR3 sequence: CAWSVDRGQGSYEQYF. As DNA, the CDR3 is TGTGCCTGGAGTGTAGACCGAGGACAGGGGTCCTACGAGCAGTACTTC. The chain employs TRBV30 and TRBJ2-7; 9 bases align to TRBD1. The CDR3 has 16 amino acids. Trimming at V came to 0 bases and at J to 1 base, leaving 7 bases not matched to a gene. Germline V lookup: CDR1 GTSNPN, CDR2 SVGIG (reference sequence).

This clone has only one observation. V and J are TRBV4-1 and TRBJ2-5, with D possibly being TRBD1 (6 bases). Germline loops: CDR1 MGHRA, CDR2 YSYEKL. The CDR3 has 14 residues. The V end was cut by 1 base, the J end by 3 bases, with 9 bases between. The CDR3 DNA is TGCGCCAGCAGCCAAGTCGGACAGAAAGAGACCCAGTACTTC. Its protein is CASSQVGQKETQYF.

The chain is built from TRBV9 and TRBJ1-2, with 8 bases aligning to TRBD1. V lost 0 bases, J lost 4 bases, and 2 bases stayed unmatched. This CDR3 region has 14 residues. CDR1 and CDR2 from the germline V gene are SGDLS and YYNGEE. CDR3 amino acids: CASSVGTGSYGYTF. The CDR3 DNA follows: TGTGCCAGCAGCGTAGGGACAGGGTCCTATGGCTACACCTTC.

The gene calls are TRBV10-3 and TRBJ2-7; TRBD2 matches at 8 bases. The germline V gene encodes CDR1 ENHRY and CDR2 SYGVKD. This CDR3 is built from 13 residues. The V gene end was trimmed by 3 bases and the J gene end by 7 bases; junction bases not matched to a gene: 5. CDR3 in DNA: TGTGCCATCAGTGAATCGGGGGGGTGGGAGCAGTACTTC. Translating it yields CAISESGGWEQYF.

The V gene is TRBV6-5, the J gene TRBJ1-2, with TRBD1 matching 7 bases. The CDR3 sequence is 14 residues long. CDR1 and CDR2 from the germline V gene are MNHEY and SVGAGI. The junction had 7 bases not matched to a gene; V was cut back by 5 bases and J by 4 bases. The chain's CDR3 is CASSQTGLVYGYTF. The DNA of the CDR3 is TGTGCCAGCAGTCAGACAGGGCTCGTCTATGGCTACACCTTC.

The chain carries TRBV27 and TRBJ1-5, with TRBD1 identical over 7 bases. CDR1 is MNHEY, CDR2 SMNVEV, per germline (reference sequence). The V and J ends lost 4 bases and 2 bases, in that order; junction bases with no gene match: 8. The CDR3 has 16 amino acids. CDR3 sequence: CASSSFDRVGNQPQHF. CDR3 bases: TGTGCCAGCAGTTCCTTCGACAGGGTCGGCAATCAGCCCCAGCATTTT.

CDR3 sequence: CASSYSRQTYEQYF. The CDR3 bases are TGTGCCAGCAGTTACTCGAGACAGACCTACGAGCAGTACTTC. This rearrangement joins TRBV6-5 to TRBJ2-7; perhaps TRBD1 as D (5 bases). The V end lost 0 bases, the J end lost 2 bases, and 8 bases lay between the germline ends. The germline V gene encodes CDR1 MNHEY and CDR2 SVGAGI. CDR3 length equals 14 residues.

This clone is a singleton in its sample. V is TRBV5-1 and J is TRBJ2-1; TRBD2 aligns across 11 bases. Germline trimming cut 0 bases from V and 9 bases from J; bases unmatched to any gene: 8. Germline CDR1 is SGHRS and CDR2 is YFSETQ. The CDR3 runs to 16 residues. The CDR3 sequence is CASSLVSGGALSEQFF. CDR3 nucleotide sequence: TGCGCCAGCAGCTTGGTTAGCGGGGGGGCGTTGAGTGAGCAGTTCTTC.

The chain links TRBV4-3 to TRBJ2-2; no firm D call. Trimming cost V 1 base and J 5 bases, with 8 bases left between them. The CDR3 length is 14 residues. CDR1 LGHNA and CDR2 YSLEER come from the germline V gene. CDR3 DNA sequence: TGCGCCAGCAGCCAAGGTCTATGGACCGGGGAGCTGTTTTTT. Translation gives CASSQGLWTGELFF.

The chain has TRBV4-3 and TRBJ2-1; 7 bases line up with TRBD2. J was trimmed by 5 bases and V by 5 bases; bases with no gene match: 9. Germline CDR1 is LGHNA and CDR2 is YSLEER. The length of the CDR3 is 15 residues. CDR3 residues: CASSRGLPSDNEQFF. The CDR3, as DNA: TGCGCCAGCAGCAGGGGACTACCAAGCGACAATGAGCAGTTCTTC.

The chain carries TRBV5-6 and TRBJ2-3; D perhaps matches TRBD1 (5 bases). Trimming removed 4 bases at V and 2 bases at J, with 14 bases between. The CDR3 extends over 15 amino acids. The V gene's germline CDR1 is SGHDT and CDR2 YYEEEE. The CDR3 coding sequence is TGTGCCAGCAGCAATTACGACAGAACCACAGATACGCAGTATTTT. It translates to CASSNYDRTTDTQYF.

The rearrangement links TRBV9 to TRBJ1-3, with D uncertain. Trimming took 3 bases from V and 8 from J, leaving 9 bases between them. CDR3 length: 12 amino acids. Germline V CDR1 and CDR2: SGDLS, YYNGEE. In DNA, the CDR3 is TGTGCCAGCAGCGCCCCCGAGGACACCATATATTTT. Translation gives CASSAPEDTIYF.

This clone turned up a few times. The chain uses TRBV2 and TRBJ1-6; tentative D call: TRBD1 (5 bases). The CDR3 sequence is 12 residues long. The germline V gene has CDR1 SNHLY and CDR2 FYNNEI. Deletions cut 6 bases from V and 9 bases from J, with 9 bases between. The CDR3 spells CASRRGGSPLHF. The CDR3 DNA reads TGTGCCAGCAGAAGGGGTGGTTCACCCCTCCACTTT.

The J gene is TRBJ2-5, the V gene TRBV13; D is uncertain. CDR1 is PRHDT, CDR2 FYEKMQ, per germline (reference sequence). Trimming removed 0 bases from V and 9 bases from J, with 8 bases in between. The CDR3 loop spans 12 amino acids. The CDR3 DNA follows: TGTGCCAGCAGCTTAGGGCGAGGTCCCCAGTACTTC. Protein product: CASSLGRGPQYF. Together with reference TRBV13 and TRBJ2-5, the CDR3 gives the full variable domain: AAGVIQSPRHLIKEKRETATLKCYPIPRHDTVYWYQQGPGQDPQFLISFYEKMQSDKGSIPDRFSAQQFSDYHSELNMSSLELGDSALYFCASSLGRGPQYFGPGTRLLVL.

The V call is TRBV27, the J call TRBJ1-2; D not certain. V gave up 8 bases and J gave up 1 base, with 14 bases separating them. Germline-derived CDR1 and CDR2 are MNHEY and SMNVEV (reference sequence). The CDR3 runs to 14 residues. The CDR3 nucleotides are TGTGCCAGCGGTCTCCTGGGCAGTAACTATGGCTACACCTTC. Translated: CASGLLGSNYGYTF.

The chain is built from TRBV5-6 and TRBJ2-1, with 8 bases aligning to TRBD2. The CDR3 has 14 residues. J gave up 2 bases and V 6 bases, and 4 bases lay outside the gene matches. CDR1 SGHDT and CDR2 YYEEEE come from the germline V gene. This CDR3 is CASNIAGTYNEQFF. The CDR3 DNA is TGTGCCAGCAATATAGCGGGAACCTACAATGAGCAGTTCTTC.

CDR3 DNA: TGTGCCAGCAGCTCTGAGAGTTCGACAGGGATCTATGGCTACACCTTC. It is translated as CASSSESSTGIYGYTF. The chain combines TRBV7-8 with TRBJ1-2, with 7 bases matching TRBD1. Germline values: CDR1 SGHVS, CDR2 FQNEAQ. The CDR3 sequence is 16 residues long. V shed 4 bases, J shed 4 bases, and the junction held 12 bases outside the gene matches.